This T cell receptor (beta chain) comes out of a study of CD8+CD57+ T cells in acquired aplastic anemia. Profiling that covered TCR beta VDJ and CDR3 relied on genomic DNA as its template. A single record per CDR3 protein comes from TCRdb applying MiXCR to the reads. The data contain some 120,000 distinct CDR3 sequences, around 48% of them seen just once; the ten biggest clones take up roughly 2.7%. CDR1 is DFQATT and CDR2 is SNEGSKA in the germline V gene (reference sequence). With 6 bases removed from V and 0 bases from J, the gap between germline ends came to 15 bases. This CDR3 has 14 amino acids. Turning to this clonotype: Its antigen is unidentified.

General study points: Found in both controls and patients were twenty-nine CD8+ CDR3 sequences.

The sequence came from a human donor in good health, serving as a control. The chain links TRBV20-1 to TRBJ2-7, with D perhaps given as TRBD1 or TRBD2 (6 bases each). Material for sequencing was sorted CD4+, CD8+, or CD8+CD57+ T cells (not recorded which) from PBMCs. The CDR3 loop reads CSAGRGDPSYEQYF. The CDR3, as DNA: TGCAGTGCCGGAAGGGGGGACCCCTCCTACGAGCAGTACTTC.